The rows below give T cell receptor beta chains drawn from one sample of a study of cytomegalovirus exposure and HLA in healthy donors. Repertoires were generated with immunoSEQ multiplex PCR, while TCRdb's copy carries only in-frame clones and drops some. The sample includes roughly 130,000 clones, 74% of them seen just once. The specimen was PBMCs. Receptors were obtained from a woman aged 45-59 years in good health and CMV-seropositive. CDR3s include the opening cysteine and the closing phenylalanine or tryptophan. A D gene is named only where the DNA matches it firmly. Size values are once, few and many counts, or a class for expanded clones, and some rows have none.

TRBV11-3	TRBJ2-7	NA	NA	TGTGCCAGCAGCCCCGGGGTAGGACAGCCCAAGGCCTACGAGCAGTACTTC	CASSPGVGQPKAYEQYF
TRBV29-1	TRBJ1-1	NA	NA	TGCAGCGTTGTTGAGGCGAACACTGAAGCTTTCTTT	CSVVEANTEAFF
TRBV7-9	TRBJ1-1	NA	NA	TGTGCCAGCAGCTTACTTCGGGAATGGACTGAAGCTTTCTTT	CASSLLREWTEAFF
TRBV7-2	TRBJ1-5	NA	NA	TGTGCCAGCAGCTTAGCGCACGGAGTGTATCAGCCCCAGCATTTT	CASSLAHGVYQPQHF
TRBV25-1	TRBJ1-5	NA	NA	TGTGCCAGCAGTGGCAGGGTCGGCCAGCCCCAGCATTTT	CASSGRVGQPQHF
TRBV5-1	TRBJ2-1	NA	TRBD1	TGCGCCAGCAGTCCGGGACAGGCCGGGAATGAGCAGTTCTTC	CASSPGQAGNEQFF
TRBV7-9	TRBJ1-4	NA	NA	TGTGCCAGCAGCTTAGGGAGGGAGCCTCGAGAAAAACTGTTTTTT	CASSLGREPREKLFF
TRBV5-6	TRBJ1-1	few	TRBD1	TGTGCCAGCAGCTTGGATTCCGGGACAGGGCCCTGGGGCACTGAAGCTTTCTTT	CASSLDSGTGPWGTEAFF
TRBV11-3	TRBJ2-3	NA	TRBD2	TGTGCCAGCGGGGGACTAGCGGGGGGGCCGGTCCCAGATACGCAGTATTTT	CASGGLAGGPVPDTQYF
TRBV10-3	TRBJ2-3	NA	TRBD1	TGTGCCATCAGTGAGGCAGGGGGCGCGGATACGCAGTATTTT	CAISEAGGADTQYF
TRBV5-1	TRBJ2-7	NA	NA	TGCGCCAGCAAACCGCGGGACAGCTACTACGAGCAGTACTTC	CASKPRDSYYEQYF
TRBV12-5	TRBJ2-5	once	TRBD2	TGTGCTAGTGGTTTGGTACTCGGGGGGGGAGGAGAGACCCAGTACTTC	CASGLVLGGGGETQYF
TRBV9	TRBJ2-1	NA	TRBD2	TGTGCCAGCAGCTTAAGGACTAGCTACAATGAGCAGTTCTTC	CASSLRTSYNEQFF
TRBV6-1	TRBJ2-3	NA	TRBD2	TGTGCCAGCAGTGCGGCTAGCGGGGGGTCCACAGATACGCAGTATTTT	CASSAASGGSTDTQYF
TRBV11-2	TRBJ2-7	few	NA	TGTGCCAGCAGCCCGGGCCCCGGACAAGACTACGAGCAGTACTTC	CASSPGPGQDYEQYF
TRBV5-6	TRBJ2-7	NA	TRBD1	TGTGCCAGCAGCATCCGGACAGGACTTAAGGTACACGAGCAGTACTTC	CASSIRTGLKVHEQYF
TRBV7-8	TRBJ1-3	NA	NA	TGTGCCAGCAGCTTAGGCCCCGGCAAACGAGGCGACACCATATATTTT	CASSLGPGKRGDTIYF
TRBV29-1	TRBJ2-7	NA	NA	TGCAGCGTTGGAACAGGGAACTACGAGCAGTACTTC	CSVGTGNYEQYF
TRBV7-2	TRBJ1-2	once	NA	TGTGCCAGCAGCATAGACAGTTATGGCTACACCTTC	CASSIDSYGYTF
TRBV11-3	TRBJ1-6	NA	NA	TGTGCCAGCAGCTTAGGAAGGGAGGATTCGCCCCTCCACTTT	CASSLGREDSPLHF
TRBV5-6	TRBJ2-1	NA	NA	TGTGCCAGCAGCCCGAGGGGGTACAATGAGCAGTTCTTC	CASSPRGYNEQFF
TRBV6-5	TRBJ1-2	NA	NA	TGTGCCAGCAGACAGACAGTCACCTATGGCTACACCTTC	CASRQTVTYGYTF
TRBV7-8	TRBJ1-6	NA	TRBD1	TGTGCCAGCAGCTTCCCCGCTACAGGGGGCCATAATTCACCCCTCCACTTT	CASSFPATGGHNSPLHF
TRBV7-6	TRBJ2-3	NA	TRBD2	TGTGCCAGCAGCTCCCTGGGTTGGCGGGGGGGTAACACAGATACGCAGTATTTT	CASSSLGWRGGNTDTQYF
TRBV6-5	TRBJ2-7	NA	TRBD2	TGTGCCAGCAGTTACTCGATAGGGCTAGCGGGCGAGCAGTACTTC	CASSYSIGLAGEQYF
TRBV5-6	TRBJ1-2	NA	TRBD1	TGTGCCAGCAGACCGGACAGGGGGACGAGAACTAACTATGGCTACACCTTC	CASRPDRGTRTNYGYTF
TRBV6-6	TRBJ2-2	NA	TRBD1	TGTGCCAGCAGTTACTCGGGGACAGGGATTGTCGGGGAGCTGTTTTTT	CASSYSGTGIVGELFF
TRBV5-8	TRBJ2-7	NA	NA	TGTGCCAGCAGCTTGACTCGCTACGAGCAGTACTTC	CASSLTRYEQYF
TRBV10-2	TRBJ2-7	NA	NA	TGCGCCAGCCGGAAGGGGATAGAGTACGAGCAGTACTTC	CASRKGIEYEQYF
TRBV7-8	TRBJ1-5	few	NA	TGTGCCAGCAGACAGGATAGCAATCAGCCCCAGCATTTT	CASRQDSNQPQHF
TRBV29-1	TRBJ1-2	NA	NA	TGCAGCGCTCCCCAGGACTATGGCTACACCTTC	CSAPQDYGYTF
TRBV7-2	TRBJ1-6	NA	TRBD1	TGTGCCAGCAGATTCACAGGGGATAATTCACCCCTCCACTTT	CASRFTGDNSPLHF
TRBV6-5	TRBJ1-1	NA	NA	TGTGCCAGCAGTTCCCGAGGAGGGCGGGAGACTGAAGCTTTCTTT	CASSSRGGRETEAFF
TRBV6-1	TRBJ1-2	once	NA	TGTGCCAGCAGGGACCGGCGGTCGGGGGGCTACACCTTC	CASRDRRSGGYTF
TRBV30	TRBJ1-1	NA	NA	TGTGCCTGGAGGCGACAGCAGAACACTGAAGCTTTCTTT	CAWRRQQNTEAFF
TRBV4-3	TRBJ2-3	NA	TRBD2	TGCGCCAGCAGCCTTTCCCCCGCTAGCGGGGGTGGAACAGATACGCAGTATTTT	CASSLSPASGGGTDTQYF
TRBV4-1	TRBJ2-7	once	TRBD1	TGCGCCAGCAGCCAATTCGGACAGGGGGCGAGGGAGCAGTACTTC	CASSQFGQGAREQYF
TRBV6-5	TRBJ1-3	NA	NA	TGTGCCAGCAGCGTCCAACAGGGTTCAGGAAACACCATATATTTT	CASSVQQGSGNTIYF
TRBV6-6	TRBJ2-7	NA	NA	TGTGCCAGCAGTTACGCAGGTGGCATCGAGCAGTACTTC	CASSYAGGIEQYF
TRBV6-5	TRBJ1-2	few	NA	TGTGCCAGCAGTTTCGTGGGGCCTTACTATGGCTACACCTTC	CASSFVGPYYGYTF
TRBV18	TRBJ1-4	NA	NA	TGTGCCAGCTCACCTGCAGCGAATGAAAAACTGTTTTTT	CASSPAANEKLFF
TRBV18	TRBJ2-7	NA	NA	TGTGCCAGCTCACCACCTGGCGGAGGGGACTACGAGCAGTACTTC	CASSPPGGGDYEQYF